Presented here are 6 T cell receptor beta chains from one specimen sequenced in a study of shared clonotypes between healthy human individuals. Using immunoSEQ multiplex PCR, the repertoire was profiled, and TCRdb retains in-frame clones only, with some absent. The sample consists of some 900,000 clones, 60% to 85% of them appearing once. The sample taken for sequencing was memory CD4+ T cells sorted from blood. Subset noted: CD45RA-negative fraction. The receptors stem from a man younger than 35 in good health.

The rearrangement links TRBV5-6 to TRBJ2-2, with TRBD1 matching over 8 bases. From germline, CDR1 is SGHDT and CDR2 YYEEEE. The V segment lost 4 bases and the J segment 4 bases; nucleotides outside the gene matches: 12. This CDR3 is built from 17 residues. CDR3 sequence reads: CASSPPTGALGTGELFF. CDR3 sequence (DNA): TGTGCCAGCAGCCCACCGACAGGGGCGCTGGGCACCGGGGAGCTGTTTTTT.

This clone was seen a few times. The chain's CDR3 is CASSLYLVGQPQHF. The CDR3 DNA sequence: TGTGCCAGCAGCTTATATTTGGTAGGTCAGCCCCAGCATTTT. The V call is TRBV7-2, the J call TRBJ1-5; D is ambiguous. With 2 bases removed from V and 6 bases from J, the gap between germline ends came to 11 bases. The CDR3 runs to 14 residues. In germline, CDR1 is SGHTA, CDR2 FQGNSA.

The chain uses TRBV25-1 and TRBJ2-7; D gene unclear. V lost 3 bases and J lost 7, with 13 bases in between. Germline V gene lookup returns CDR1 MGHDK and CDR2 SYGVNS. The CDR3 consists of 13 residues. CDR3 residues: CASSDYLRTEQYF. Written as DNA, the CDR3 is TGTGCCAGCAGTGACTATCTTCGAACAGAGCAGTACTTC.

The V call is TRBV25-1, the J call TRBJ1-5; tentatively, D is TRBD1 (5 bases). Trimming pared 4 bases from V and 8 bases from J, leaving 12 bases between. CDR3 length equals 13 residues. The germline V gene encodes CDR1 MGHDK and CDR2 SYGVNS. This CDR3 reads CASSAWGGEPQHF. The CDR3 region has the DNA TGTGCCAGCAGTGCGTGGGGGGGGGAGCCCCAGCATTTT.

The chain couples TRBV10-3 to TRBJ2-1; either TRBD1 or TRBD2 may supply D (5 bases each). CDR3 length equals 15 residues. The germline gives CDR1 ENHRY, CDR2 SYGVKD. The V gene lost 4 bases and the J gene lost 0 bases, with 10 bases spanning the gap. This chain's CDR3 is CAISGDANSYNEQFF. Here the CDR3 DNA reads TGTGCCATCAGTGGGGACGCGAACTCCTACAATGAGCAGTTCTTC.

The CDR3 sequence is CASSSLAGPYEQYF. CDR3 in DNA: TGTGCCAGCAGCTCCTTAGCGGGCCCCTACGAGCAGTACTTC. This chain uses TRBV11-2 with TRBJ2-7; 7 bases map to TRBD2. This CDR3 spans 14 amino acids. Germline loops: CDR1 SGHAT, CDR2 FQNNGV. V shed 4 bases, J shed 2 bases, and the junction held 5 bases outside the gene matches.